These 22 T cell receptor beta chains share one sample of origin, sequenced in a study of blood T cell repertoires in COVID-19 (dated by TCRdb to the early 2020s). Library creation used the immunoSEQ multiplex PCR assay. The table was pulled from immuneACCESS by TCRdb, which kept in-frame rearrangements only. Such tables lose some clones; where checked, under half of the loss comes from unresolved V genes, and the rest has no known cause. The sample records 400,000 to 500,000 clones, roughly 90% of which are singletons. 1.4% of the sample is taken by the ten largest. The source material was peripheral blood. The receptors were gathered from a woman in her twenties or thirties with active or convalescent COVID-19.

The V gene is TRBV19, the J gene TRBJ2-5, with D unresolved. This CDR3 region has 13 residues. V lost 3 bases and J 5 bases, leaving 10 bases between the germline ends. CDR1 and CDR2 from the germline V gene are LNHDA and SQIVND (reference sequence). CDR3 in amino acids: CASSIHLGETQYF. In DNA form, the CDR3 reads TGTGCCAGTAGTATTCACCTCGGGGAGACCCAGTACTTC.

CDR3 sequence (DNA): TGCGCCAGCAGCGGGACAGGGGATAGCAATCAGCCCCAGCATTTT. It is translated as CASSGTGDSNQPQHF. The chain joins TRBV5-1 to TRBJ1-5, with 10 bases matching TRBD1. The germline V gene has CDR1 SGHRS and CDR2 YFSETQ. After removal of 4 bases from V and 0 bases from J, the junction contained 1 base not matched to a gene. This CDR3 has 15 residues.

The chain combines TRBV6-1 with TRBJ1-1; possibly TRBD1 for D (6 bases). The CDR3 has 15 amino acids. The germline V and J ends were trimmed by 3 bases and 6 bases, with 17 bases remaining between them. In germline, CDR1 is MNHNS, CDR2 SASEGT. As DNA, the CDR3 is TGTGCCAGCAGTGAGGATCAGGGGCTGTACCCTGAAGCTTTCTTT. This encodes CASSEDQGLYPEAFF.

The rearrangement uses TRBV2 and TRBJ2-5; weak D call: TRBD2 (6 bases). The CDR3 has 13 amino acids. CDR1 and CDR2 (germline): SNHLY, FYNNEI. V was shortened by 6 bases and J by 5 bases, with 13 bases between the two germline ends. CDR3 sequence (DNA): TGTGCCAGCAGCGCCCCGGGGGTGGAGACCCAGTACTTC. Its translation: CASSAPGVETQYF.

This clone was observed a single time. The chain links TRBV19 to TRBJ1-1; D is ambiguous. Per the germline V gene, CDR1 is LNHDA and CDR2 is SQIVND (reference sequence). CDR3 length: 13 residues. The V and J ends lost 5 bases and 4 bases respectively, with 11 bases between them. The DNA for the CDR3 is TGTGCCAGTAGTGTCGAGGGAGGCACTGAAGCTTTCTTT. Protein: CASSVEGGTEAFF.

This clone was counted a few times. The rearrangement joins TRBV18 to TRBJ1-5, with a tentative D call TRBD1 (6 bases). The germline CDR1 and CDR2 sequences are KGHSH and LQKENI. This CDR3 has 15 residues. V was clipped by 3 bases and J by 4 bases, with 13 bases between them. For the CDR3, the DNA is TGTGCCAGCTCACCGGGCAAGGGGGATAATCAGCCCCAGCATTTT. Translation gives CASSPGKGDNQPQHF.

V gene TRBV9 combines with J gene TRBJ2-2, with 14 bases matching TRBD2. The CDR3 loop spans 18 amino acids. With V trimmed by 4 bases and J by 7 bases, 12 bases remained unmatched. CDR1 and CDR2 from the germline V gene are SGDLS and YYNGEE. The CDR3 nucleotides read TGTGCCAGCAGCACCAACCCAGGACTAGCGGGAGGTTTCGGGGAGCTGTTTTTT. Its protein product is CASSTNPGLAGGFGELFF.

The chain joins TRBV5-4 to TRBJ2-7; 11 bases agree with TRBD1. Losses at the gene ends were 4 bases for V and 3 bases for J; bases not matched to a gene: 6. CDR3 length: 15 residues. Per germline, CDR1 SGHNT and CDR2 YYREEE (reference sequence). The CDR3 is CASSQRTGGDYEQYF. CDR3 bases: TGTGCCAGCAGCCAACGGACAGGGGGCGACTACGAGCAGTACTTC.

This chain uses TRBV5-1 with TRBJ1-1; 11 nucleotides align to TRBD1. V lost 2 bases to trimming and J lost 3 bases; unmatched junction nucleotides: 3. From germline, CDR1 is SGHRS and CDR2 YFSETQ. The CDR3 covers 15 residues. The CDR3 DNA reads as TGCGCCAGCAGCTTACCGGGACAGGGGGACACTGAAGCTTTCTTT. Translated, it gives CASSLPGQGDTEAFF.

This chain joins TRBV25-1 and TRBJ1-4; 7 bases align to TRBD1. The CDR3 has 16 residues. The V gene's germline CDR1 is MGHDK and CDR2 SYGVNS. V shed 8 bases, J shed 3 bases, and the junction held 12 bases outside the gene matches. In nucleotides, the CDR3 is TGTGCCAGCGCGGAGGGGGCGGACATAGCTAATGAAAAACTGTTTTTT. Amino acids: CASAEGADIANEKLFF.

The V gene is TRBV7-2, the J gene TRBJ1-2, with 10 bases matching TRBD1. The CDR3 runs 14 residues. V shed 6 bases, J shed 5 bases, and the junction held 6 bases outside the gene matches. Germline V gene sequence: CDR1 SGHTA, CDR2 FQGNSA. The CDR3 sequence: CASSRPGQGYGYTF. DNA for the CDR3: TGTGCCAGCAGTCGACCGGGACAGGGGTATGGCTACACCTTC.

The CDR3 DNA sequence: TGTGCCTGGAGCCAGGGGAGGGTTGCGGATGAGCAGTTCTTC. Residues: CAWSQGRVADEQFF. The chain carries TRBV30 and TRBJ2-1, with a tentative D call TRBD2 (7 bases). The germline gives CDR1 GTSNPN, CDR2 SVGIG (reference sequence). V shed 3 bases and J shed 8 bases, with 17 bases lying between them. The CDR3 runs 14 residues. Variable domain in full (rest from reference TRBV30 and TRBJ2-1): SQTIHQWPATLVQPVGSPLSLECTVEGTSNPNLYWYRQAAGRGLQLLFYSVGIGQISSEVPQNLSASRPQDRQFILSSKKLLLSDSGFYLCAWSQGRVADEQFFGPGTRLTVL.

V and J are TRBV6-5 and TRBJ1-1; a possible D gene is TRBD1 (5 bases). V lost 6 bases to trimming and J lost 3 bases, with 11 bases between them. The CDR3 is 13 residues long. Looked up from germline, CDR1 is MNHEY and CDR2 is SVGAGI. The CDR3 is CASRRQYYTEAFF. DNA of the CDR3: TGTGCCAGCAGAAGACAGTACTACACTGAAGCTTTCTTT.

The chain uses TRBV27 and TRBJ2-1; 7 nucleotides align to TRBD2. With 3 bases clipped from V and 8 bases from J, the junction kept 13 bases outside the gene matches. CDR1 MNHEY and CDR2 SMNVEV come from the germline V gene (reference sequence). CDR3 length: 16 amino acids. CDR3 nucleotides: TGTGCCAGCAGTTTTGAGGTTGGGGGGGGGAGTCATGAGCAGTTCTTC. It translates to CASSFEVGGGSHEQFF.

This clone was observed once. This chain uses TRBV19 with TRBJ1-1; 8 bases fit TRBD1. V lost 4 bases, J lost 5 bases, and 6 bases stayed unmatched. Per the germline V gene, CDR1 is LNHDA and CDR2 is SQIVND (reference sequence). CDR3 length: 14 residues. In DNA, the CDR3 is TGTGCCAGTAGTAACCGGGACAGGATGACTGAAGCTTTCTTT. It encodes CASSNRDRMTEAFF.

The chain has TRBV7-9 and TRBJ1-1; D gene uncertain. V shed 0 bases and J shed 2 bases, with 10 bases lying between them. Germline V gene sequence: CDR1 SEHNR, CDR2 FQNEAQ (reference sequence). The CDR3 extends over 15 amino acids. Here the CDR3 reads CASSLAAGGNTEAFF. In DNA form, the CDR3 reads TGTGCCAGCAGCTTAGCAGCGGGCGGAAACACTGAAGCTTTCTTT.

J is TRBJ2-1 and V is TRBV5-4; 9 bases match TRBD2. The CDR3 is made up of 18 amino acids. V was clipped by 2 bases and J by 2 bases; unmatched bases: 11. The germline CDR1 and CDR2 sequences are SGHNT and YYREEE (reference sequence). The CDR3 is CASSFLAGPLVTYNEQFF. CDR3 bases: TGTGCCAGCAGCTTTCTAGCGGGACCTCTGGTAACCTACAATGAGCAGTTCTTC.

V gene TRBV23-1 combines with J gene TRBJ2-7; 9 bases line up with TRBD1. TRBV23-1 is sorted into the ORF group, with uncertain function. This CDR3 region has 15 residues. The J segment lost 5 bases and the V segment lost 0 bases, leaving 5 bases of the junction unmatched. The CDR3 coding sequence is TGCGCCAGCAGTCAATCTCCGGGACAGGGAAACGAGCAGTACTTC. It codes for CASSQSPGQGNEQYF.

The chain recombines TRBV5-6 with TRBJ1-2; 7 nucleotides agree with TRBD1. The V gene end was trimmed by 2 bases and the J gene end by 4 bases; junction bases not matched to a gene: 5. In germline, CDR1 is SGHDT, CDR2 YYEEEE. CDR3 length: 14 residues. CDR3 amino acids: CASSFRGSGYGYTF. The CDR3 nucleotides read TGTGCCAGCAGCTTCAGGGGGAGTGGCTATGGCTACACCTTC.

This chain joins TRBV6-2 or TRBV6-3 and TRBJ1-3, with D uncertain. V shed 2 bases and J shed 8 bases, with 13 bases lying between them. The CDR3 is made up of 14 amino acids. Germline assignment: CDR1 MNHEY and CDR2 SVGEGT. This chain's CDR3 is CASSYPGDGDTIYF. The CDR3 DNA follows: TGTGCCAGCAGTTACCCCGGGGATGGGGACACCATATATTTT.

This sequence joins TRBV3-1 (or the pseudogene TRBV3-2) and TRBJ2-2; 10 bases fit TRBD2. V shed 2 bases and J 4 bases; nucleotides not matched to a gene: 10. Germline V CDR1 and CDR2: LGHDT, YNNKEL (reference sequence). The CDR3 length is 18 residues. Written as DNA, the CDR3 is TGTGCCAGCAGCCAAATCCTAGCGGGAGCAAGAGCCACCGGGGAGCTGTTTTTT. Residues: CASSQILAGARATGELFF.

The CDR3 DNA reads TGCAGCGTACTCCGCCTCGGGGTGGACACTGAAGCTTTCTTT. This sequence encodes CSVLRLGVDTEAFF. The V and J genes are TRBV29-1 and TRBJ1-1; no definite D call. The CDR3 spans 14 residues. The V and J ends lost 6 bases and 3 bases respectively, with 17 bases between them. Per the germline V gene, CDR1 is SQVTM and CDR2 is ANQGSEA. Based on the CDR3 plus reference TRBV29-1 and TRBJ1-1, the full variable domain is SAVISQKPSRDICQRGTSLTIQCQVDSQVTMMFWYRQQPGQSLTLIATANQGSEATYESGFVIDKFPISRPNLTFSTLTVSNMSPEDSSIYLCSVLRLGVDTEAFFGQGTRLTVV.